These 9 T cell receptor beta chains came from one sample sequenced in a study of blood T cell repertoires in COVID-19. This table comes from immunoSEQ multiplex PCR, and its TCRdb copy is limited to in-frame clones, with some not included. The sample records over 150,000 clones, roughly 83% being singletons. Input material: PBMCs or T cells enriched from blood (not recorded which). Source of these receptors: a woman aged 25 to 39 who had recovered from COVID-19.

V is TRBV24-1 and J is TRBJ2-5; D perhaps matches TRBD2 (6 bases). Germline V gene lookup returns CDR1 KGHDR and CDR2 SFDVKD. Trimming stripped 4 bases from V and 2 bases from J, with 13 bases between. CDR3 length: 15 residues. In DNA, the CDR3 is TGTGCCACCAGTGACCAGGGACTGGCGCAAGAGACCCAGTACTTC. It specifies CATSDQGLAQETQYF.

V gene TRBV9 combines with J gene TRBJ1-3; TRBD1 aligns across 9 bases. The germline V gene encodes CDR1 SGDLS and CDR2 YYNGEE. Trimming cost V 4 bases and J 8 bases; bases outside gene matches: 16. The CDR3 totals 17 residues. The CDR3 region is CASSPRPPTGGRDTIYF. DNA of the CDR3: TGTGCCAGCAGCCCCCGACCGCCGACAGGGGGAAGGGACACCATATATTTT.

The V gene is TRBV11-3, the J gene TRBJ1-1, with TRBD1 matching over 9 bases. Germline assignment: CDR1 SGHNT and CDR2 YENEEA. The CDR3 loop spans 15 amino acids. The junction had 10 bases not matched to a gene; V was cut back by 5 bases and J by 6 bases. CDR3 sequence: CASSPGGTGRSEAFF. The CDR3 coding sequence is TGTGCCAGCAGCCCAGGGGGGACAGGGCGCTCTGAAGCTTTCTTT. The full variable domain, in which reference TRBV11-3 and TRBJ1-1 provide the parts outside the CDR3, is EAGVVQSPRYKIIEKKQPVAFWCNPISGHNTLYWYLQNLGQGPELLIRYENEEAVDDSQLPKDRFSAERLKGVDSTLKIQPAELGDSAVYLCASSPGGTGRSEAFFGQGTRLTVV.

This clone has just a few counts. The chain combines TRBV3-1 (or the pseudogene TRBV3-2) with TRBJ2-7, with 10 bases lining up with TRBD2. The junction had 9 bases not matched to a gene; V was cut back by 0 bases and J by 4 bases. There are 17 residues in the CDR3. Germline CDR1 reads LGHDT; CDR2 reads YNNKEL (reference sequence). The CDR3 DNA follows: TGTGCCAGCAGCCAAGACCTCGGGACTAGCGAAGAGTACGAGCAGTACTTC. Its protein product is CASSQDLGTSEEYEQYF.

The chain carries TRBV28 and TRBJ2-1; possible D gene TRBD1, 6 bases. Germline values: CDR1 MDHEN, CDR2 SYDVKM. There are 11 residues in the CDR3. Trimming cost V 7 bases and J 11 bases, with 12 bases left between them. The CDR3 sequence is CASITGTKQFF. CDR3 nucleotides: TGTGCCAGCATAACCGGGACAAAGCAGTTCTTC.

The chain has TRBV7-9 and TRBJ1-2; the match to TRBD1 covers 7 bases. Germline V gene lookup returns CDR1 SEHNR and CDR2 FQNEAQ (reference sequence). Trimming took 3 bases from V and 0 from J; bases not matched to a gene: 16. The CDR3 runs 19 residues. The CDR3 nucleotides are TGTGCCAGCAGCTTCGGGGTCGGGACAGAAGGTTTATCTAACTATGGCTACACCTTC. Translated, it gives CASSFGVGTEGLSNYGYTF.

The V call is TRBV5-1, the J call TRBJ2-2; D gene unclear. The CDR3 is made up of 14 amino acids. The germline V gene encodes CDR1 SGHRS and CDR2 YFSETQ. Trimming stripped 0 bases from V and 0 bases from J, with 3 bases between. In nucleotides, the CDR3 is TGCGCCAGCAGCTTGGCAACGAACACCGGGGAGCTGTTTTTT. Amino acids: CASSLATNTGELFF.

The CDR3 loop reads CASSLASGFGNEKLFF. The CDR3 DNA sequence: TGTGCCAGCAGCTTGGCGAGCGGGTTCGGCAATGAAAAACTGTTTTTT. The V and J genes are TRBV5-4 and TRBJ1-4; D gene unclear. CDR1 is SGHNT, CDR2 YYREEE, per germline (reference sequence). V was clipped by 0 bases and J by 5 bases, with 14 bases between them. CDR3 size: 16 residues.

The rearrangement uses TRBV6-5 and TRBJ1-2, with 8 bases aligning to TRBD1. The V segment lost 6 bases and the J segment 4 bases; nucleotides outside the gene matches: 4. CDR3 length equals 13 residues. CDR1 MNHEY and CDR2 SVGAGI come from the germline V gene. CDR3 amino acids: CASRLTGGYGYTF. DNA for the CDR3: TGTGCCAGCAGATTAACAGGGGGCTATGGCTACACCTTC.